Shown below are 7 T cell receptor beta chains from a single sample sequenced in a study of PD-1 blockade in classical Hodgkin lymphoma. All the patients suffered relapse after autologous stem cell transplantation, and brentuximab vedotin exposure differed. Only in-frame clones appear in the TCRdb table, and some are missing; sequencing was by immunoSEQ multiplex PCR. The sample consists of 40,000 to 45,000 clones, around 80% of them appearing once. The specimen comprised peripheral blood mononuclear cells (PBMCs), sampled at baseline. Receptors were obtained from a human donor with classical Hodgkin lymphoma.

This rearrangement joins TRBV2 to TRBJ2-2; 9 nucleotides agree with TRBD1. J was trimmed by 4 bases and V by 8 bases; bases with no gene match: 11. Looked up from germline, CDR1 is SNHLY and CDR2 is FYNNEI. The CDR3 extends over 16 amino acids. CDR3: CASLRDRDLGTGELFF. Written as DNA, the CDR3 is TGTGCCAGCCTCCGGGACAGGGATTTGGGCACCGGGGAGCTGTTTTTT. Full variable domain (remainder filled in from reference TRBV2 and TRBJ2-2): EPEVTQTPSHQVTQMGQEVILRCVPISNHLYFYWYRQILGQKVEFLVSFYNNEISEKSEIFDDQFSVERPDGSNFTLKIRSTKLEDSAMYFCASLRDRDLGTGELFFGEGSRLTVL.

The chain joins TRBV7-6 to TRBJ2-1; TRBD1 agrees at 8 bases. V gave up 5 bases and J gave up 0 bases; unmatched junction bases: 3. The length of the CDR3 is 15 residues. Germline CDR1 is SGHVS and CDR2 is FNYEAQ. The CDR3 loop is CASSPGQGSYNEQFF. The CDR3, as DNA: TGTGCCAGCAGCCCCGGACAGGGCTCCTACAATGAGCAGTTCTTC.

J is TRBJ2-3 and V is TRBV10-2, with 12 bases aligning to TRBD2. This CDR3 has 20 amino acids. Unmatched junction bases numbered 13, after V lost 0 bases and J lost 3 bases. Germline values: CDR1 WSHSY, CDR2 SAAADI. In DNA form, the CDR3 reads TGCGCCAGCAGTGAGTCTACCATAAGGACTAGCGGGGAGGGAACAGATACGCAGTATTTT. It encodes CASSESTIRTSGEGTDTQYF.

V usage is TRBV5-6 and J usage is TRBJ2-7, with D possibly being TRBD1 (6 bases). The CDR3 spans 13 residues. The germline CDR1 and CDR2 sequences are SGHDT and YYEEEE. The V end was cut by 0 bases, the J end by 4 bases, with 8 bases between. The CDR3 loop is CASSLVRGYEQYF. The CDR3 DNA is TGTGCCAGCAGCTTGGTCAGGGGTTACGAGCAGTACTTC.

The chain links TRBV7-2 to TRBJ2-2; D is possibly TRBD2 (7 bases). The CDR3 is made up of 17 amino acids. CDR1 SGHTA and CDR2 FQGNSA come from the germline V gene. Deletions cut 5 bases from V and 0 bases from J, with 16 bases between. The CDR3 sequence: CASSPGLGGTNTGELFF. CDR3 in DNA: TGTGCCAGCAGCCCCGGACTAGGGGGGACGAACACCGGGGAGCTGTTTTTT.

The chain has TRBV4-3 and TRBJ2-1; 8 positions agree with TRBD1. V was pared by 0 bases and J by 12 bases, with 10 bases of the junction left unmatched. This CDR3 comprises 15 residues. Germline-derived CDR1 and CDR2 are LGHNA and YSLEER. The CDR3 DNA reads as TGCGCCAGCAGCCAAGATCTATTCTCCGGGACAGGGCAGTTCTTC. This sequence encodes CASSQDLFSGTGQFF.

CDR3 region: CASSPAEGAGYGYTF. CDR3 DNA: TGTGCCAGCTCACCGGCGGAGGGGGCGGGCTATGGCTACACCTTC. The V and J genes are TRBV18 and TRBJ1-2; 7 positions match TRBD1. The trim removed 3 bases at V and 4 bases at J, leaving 8 bases unmatched. The CDR3 has 15 residues. Germline CDR1 is KGHSH and CDR2 is LQKENI.